This record concerns one T cell receptor beta chain sequence. With 5 bases clipped from V and 6 bases from J, the junction kept 14 bases outside the gene matches. CDR1 and CDR2 from the germline V gene are MNHEY and SMNVEV (reference sequence). CDR3 length: 16 residues. This record belongs to a study of OX40 agonist ivuxolimab in advanced cancers. This table comes from immunoSEQ multiplex PCR, and its TCRdb copy is limited to in-frame clones, with some not included. The sample lists 100,000 or so clones, approximately 95% seen once, with roughly 0.17% in the top ten. Exclusion of a patient followed from autoimmune disease history or systemic immunosuppression.

The TCR was taken from an adult with an advanced solid tumor such as melanoma, head and neck, liver or kidney cancer. Sequenced here: CD4+ or CD8+ T cells sorted from blood, sampled in a trial of the OX40 agonist ivuxolimab. The chain links TRBV27 to TRBJ2-3; 7 nucleotides agree with TRBD2. The CDR3 sequence is CASSQTGPAGFDTQYF. Written as DNA, the CDR3 is TGTGCCAGCAGTCAAACAGGCCCAGCGGGGTTTGATACGCAGTATTTT.